This T cell receptor (beta chain) was documented in a study of cytotoxic CD8 clonotypes in ibrutinib-treated CLL. For the study at large: Mean productive templates were approximately 240,000; mean productive rearrangements were 94,082. Whole-study findings and limits: Starting clonality was above that of age-matched healthy donors and tracked circulating CD8+ T-cell counts. Clonality rose at ibrutinib response, held steady in sustained remission, and fell toward baseline at progression. Public clonotypes (which were uncommon) either contracted or remained stable on treatment.

Deletions cut 2 bases from V and 4 bases from J, with 11 bases between. This CDR3 has 14 amino acids. Germline assignment: CDR1 MNHEY and CDR2 SVGAGI. Using immunoSEQ multiplex PCR, the repertoire was profiled, and TCRdb retains in-frame clones only, with some absent. The profile covers 150,000 to 200,000 clones, with approximately 91% appearing a single time and roughly 3% taken by the ten largest. A note on this clone: What it recognizes is unknown.

The chain employs TRBV6-5 and TRBJ1-1; no reliable D call. The input for sequencing was PBMCs, taken at disease progression, from a patient treated with ibrutinib. This clonotype was sampled from a human donor with chronic lymphocytic leukemia. The DNA for the CDR3 is TGTGCCAGCAGTTACGGCCCCCTGGGCACTGAAGCTTTCTTT. Translated: CASSYGPLGTEAFF.